The sequence of this TCR beta chain was determined in a study of T cell clonality in common variable immunodeficiency. Study-wide points: Authors noted CVID clonality's cause needs subpopulation repertoire sequencing.

Both groups were predominantly of Caucasian heritage. V gave up 4 bases and J gave up 3 bases; unmatched junction bases: 5. Germline lookup yields CDR1 MNHNS and CDR2 SASEGT. There are 14 residues in the CDR3. Sequencing input was equivalent genomic DNA from CVID and controls. Sequencing was performed with immunoSEQ multiplex PCR; in TCRdb, only in-frame clones are kept and a portion is missing. The repertoire shows 35,000 to 45,000 clones, none seen only once; the top ten take about 3%. This clone was detected many times. Its specificity is not known. Coverage ceases 3 residues before the CDR3 finishes, and the germline J gene fills in the end.

Sequencing input: peripheral blood mononuclear cells. This rearrangement joins TRBV6-1 to TRBJ1-2; 7 positions match TRBD1. The clonotype was recovered from a person aged 18-70 years in good health. The part of the CDR3 DNA that was read is TGTGCCAGCAGTGGCCCACAGGGGTACTATGGC. It codes for CASSGPQGYYG. The whole CDR3 sequence reads CASSGPQGYYGYTF.